The subject of this entry is one TCR beta chain. Single viable CD3+CD4+CD8-CD45RO+ cells were sorted as the memory CD4+ T cells. The record originates from a study of memory CD4+ T cells and cytomegalovirus serostatus. Per the germline V gene, CDR1 is MNHNS and CDR2 is SASEGT. CDR3 size: 15 residues. Trimming cost V 6 bases and J 5 bases; bases outside gene matches: 10. Sequencing used immunoSEQ multiplex PCR; TCRdb keeps in-frame clones, though not all of them. The data hold roughly 50,000 clones, with approximately 80% observed a single time. Sequenced input: memory CD4+ T cells from blood. The chain joins TRBV6-1 to TRBJ1-5; 7 bases are a match to TRBD1. The source of this sequence is an adult in good health and CMV-seronegative. CDR3: CASRSGGGGDQPQHF. The CDR3 DNA reads TGTGCCAGCAGATCGGGAGGGGGCGGGGATCAGCCCCAGCATTTT.